This TCR beta chain was captured by sequencing in a study of regulatory T cells in long-lasting Graves disease. The time point denotes: persistent/refractory GD, antithyroid drugs over 5 years with positive TRAb. PBMC-extracted RNA yielded the TCR library. In this cohort, patients came from an endocrinology department located in Xi'an, China. The TCR beta library used iRepertoire HTBI primers with Arm-PCR amplification of CDR3. TCRdb ran MiXCR on the multiplex PCR reads and lists one entry per CDR3 protein. The data hold 350,000 to 450,000 distinct CDR3 sequences, with less than 30% observed a single time. The CDR3 contains 13 residues. Trimming took 1 base from V and 0 from J, leaving 7 bases between them. Germline V CDR1 and CDR2: DFQATT, SNEGSKA (reference sequence).

The sequencing used peripheral blood mononuclear cells (PBMCs), collected when the disease was refractory, from a patient treated with antithyroid drugs. This chain uses TRBV20-1 with TRBJ2-7; D gene ambiguous. The sequence was collected from a woman in her thirties or forties with Graves disease. The chain's CDR3 is CSARGHSSYEQYF. CDR3 in DNA: TGCAGTGCTAGAGGACACTCCTCCTACGAGCAGTACTTC.